The 7 T cell receptor beta chains reported below all come from one sample, sequenced in a study of vaccination and CD4 T cells after COVID-19. Their recognized antigens are unknown. Treatment here: roughly 11-day PBMC culture with coronavirus spike peptide pools or control peptides (ViraFEST assay). An Oncomine TCR Beta short-read assay was used to sequence the DNA from cultured CD4+ T cells. Via MiXCR, TCRdb re-called the PCR reads, giving one row per CDR3 protein. This table has 5,500 to 8,000 distinct CDR3 sequences, around 20% appearing once. Here the sequenced sample was CD4+ T cells from blood, cultured in vitro, taken after SARS-CoV-2 vaccination. The receptors originated from a human donor who had recovered from COVID-19.

V and J are TRBV2 and TRBJ2-7; TRBD1 matches 9 bases. Trimming cost V 11 bases and J 2 bases; bases outside gene matches: 10. Germline lookup yields CDR1 SNHLY and CDR2 FYNNEI. The CDR3 runs 14 residues. This CDR3 reads CALPRDRDAYEQYF. In nucleotides, the CDR3 is TGTGCCTTGCCCCGGGACAGGGATGCCTACGAGCAGTACTTC.

This clonotype appeared a few times. The gene calls are TRBV2 and TRBJ2-7; 9 positions agree with TRBD1. The CDR3 has 14 residues. Trimming removed 2 bases from V and 7 bases from J; junction bases left unmatched: 6. Germline-derived CDR1 and CDR2 are SNHLY and FYNNEI. This CDR3 reads CASSETGGAGEQYF. CDR3 DNA sequence: TGTGCCAGCAGTGAAACAGGGGGCGCGGGTGAGCAGTACTTC.

The chain combines TRBV24-1 with TRBJ2-3; 9 bases align to TRBD1. The length of the CDR3 is 15 residues. The J segment lost 6 bases and the V segment lost 4 bases, leaving 7 bases of the junction unmatched. CDR1 is KGHDR, CDR2 SFDVKD, per germline. The CDR3 region is CATSEDRGRTDTQYF. DNA for the CDR3: TGTGCCACCAGTGAGGACAGGGGTAGAACGGATACGCAGTATTTT.

The chain combines TRBV27 with TRBJ1-5, with D possibly being TRBD1 (5 bases). V lost 8 bases and J 5 bases, leaving 13 bases between the germline ends. The CDR3 spans 13 residues. Per the germline V gene, CDR1 is MNHEY and CDR2 is SMNVEV (reference sequence). CDR3 DNA sequence: TGTGCCAGCTCGAGGGGTAGGGATCAGCCCCAGCATTTT. Encoded protein: CASSRGRDQPQHF.

This clonotype showed up just a few times. The chain carries TRBV6-2 or TRBV6-3 and TRBJ2-1; D uncertain. The CDR3 loop spans 14 amino acids. V gave up 0 bases and J gave up 2 bases, with 5 bases separating them. The V gene's germline CDR1 is MNHEY and CDR2 SVGEGT. DNA of the CDR3: TGTGCCAGCAGTTACTCGGGGACCTACAATGAGCAGTTCTTC. Translated, it gives CASSYSGTYNEQFF.

Here the CDR3 DNA reads TGTGCCAGCTCACAAGGACTGGAAAGATACGAGCAGTACTTC. This encodes CASSQGLERYEQYF. The chain is built from TRBV18 and TRBJ2-7, with D possibly being TRBD2 (5 bases). This CDR3 comprises 14 residues. V lost 4 bases and J 4 bases, leaving 14 bases between the germline ends. The germline CDR1 and CDR2 sequences are KGHSH and LQKENI.

This clonotype is labeled medium-sized. This chain uses TRBV6-1 with TRBJ2-5; D call uncertain. Germline values: CDR1 MNHNS, CDR2 SASEGT. Trimming removed 4 bases from V and 0 bases from J, with 9 bases in between. The CDR3 is 14 residues long. The CDR3 reads CASSGSFYQETQYF. CDR3 nucleotide sequence: TGTGCCAGCAGTGGGAGTTTCTACCAAGAGACCCAGTACTTC.